The source of this TCR beta chain is a study of T cells in tumors after PD-1 blockade. Study details: Treatment was either pembrolizumab 200 mg every 3 weeks or cemiplimab 350 mg every 2 weeks. Some patients also took daily vismodegib 150 mg during anti-PD-1 treatment. Peripheral blood samples averaged approximately 35,000 unique clonotypes and roughly 110,000 templates.

V shed 6 bases and J shed 0 bases, with 15 bases lying between them. Germline loops: CDR1 KGHSH, CDR2 LQKENI. The CDR3 is made up of 16 amino acids. Assay: immunoSEQ multiplex PCR; the TCRdb copy retains only in-frame clones and omits some. The sample carries roughly 15,000 clones, 70% to 85% recorded once. Genomic DNA template from tumor biopsies or peripheral blood, roughly 616 ng to 6,004 ng input. The clonotype comes from a human donor with basal cell carcinoma. The sequencing here drew on PBMCs, taken after anti-PD-1 treatment. The chain carries TRBV18 and TRBJ2-4; D possibly corresponds to TRBD2 (5 bases). The CDR3 spells CASSALELPAKNIQYF. The CDR3 coding sequence is TGTGCCAGCTCTGCACTAGAGCTCCCAGCCAAAAACATTCAGTACTTC.